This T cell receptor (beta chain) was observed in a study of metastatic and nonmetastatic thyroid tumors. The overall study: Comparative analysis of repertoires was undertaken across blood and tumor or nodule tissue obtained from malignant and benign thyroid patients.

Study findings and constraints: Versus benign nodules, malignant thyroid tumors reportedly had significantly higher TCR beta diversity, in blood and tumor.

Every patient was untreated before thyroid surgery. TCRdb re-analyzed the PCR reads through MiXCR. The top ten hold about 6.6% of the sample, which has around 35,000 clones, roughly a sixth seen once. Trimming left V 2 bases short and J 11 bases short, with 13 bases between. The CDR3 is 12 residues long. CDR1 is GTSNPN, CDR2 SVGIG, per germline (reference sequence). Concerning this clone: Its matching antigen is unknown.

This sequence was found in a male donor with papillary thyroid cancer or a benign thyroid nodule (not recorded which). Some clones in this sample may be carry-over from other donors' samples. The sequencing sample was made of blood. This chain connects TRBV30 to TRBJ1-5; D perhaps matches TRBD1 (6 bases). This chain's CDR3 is CAWSTGSMAQHF. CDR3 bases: TGTGCCTGGAGTACAGGGAGTATGGCCCAGCATTTT.